The rows below give T cell receptor beta chains drawn from one sample of a study of blood T cell repertoires in COVID-19. Sequencing used immunoSEQ multiplex PCR; TCRdb keeps in-frame clones, though not all of them. The repertoire holds about 300,000 clones, 80% to 90% seen once, with 8.5% to 12% in the top ten. Sequencing used PBMCs or T cells enriched from blood (not recorded which). The receptors shown here come from a woman aged 18-30 years who had recovered from COVID-19. Both conserved end residues are part of each CDR3. The D gene is left open where the match is weak. Clone size is shown for a subset of rows, as once, few, many or a class of expanded clone.

clone_size j_call v_call d_call cdr3_aa cdr3_nt
- TRBJ2-7 TRBV5-8 - CASSLAVQAGRNYEQYF TGTGCCAGCAGCTTGGCGGTCCAGGCAGGGAGGAACTACGAGCAGTACTTC
- TRBJ2-7 TRBV7-9 - CASSLYGHRQYF TGTGCCAGCAGCTTATATGGCCACCGCCAGTACTTC
- TRBJ1-6 TRBV6-5 - CASSSRDNSPLHF TGTGCCAGCAGTTCCCGGGACAACTCACCCCTCCACTTT
- TRBJ1-1 TRBV30 TRBD1 CACETGVLTLMNTEAFF TGTGCCTGCGAAACAGGGGTTCTTACACTCATGAACACTGAAGCTTTCTTT
once TRBJ1-2 TRBV7-9 - CASSREGLRIANYGYTF TGTGCCAGCAGCCGAGAGGGACTTAGAATAGCTAACTATGGCTACACCTTC
- TRBJ1-1 TRBV28 TRBD1 CASSNRGLNTEAFF TGTGCCAGCAGTAACAGGGGGTTAAACACTGAAGCTTTCTTT
- TRBJ1-5 TRBV18 TRBD1 CASSPGTGKHQPQHF TGTGCCAGCTCACCTGGGACAGGGAAGCATCAGCCCCAGCATTTT
- TRBJ1-2 TRBV4-2 - CASSQDPTGGFDYGYTF TGTGCCAGCAGCCAAGATCCCACCGGGGGTTTTGACTATGGCTACACCTTC
- TRBJ2-7 TRBV4-1 - CASSHQGTDYEQYF TGCGCCAGCAGCCACCAGGGAACAGACTACGAGCAGTACTTC
- TRBJ2-4 TRBV4-2 - CASSLEGQAKNIQYF TGTGCCAGCAGCCTAGAGGGCCAGGCCAAAAACATTCAGTACTTC
- TRBJ1-1 TRBV5-1 - CASSLGSLNTEAFF TGCGCCAGCAGCTTGGGTAGTTTGAACACTGAAGCTTTCTTT
- TRBJ2-3 TRBV29-1 - CSVPSAAIDTQYF TGCAGCGTTCCCTCGGCGGCGATAGATACGCAGTATTTT
- TRBJ2-5 TRBV27 TRBD1 CASRTTGGLQETQYF TGTGCCAGCAGAACAACAGGGGGCCTCCAAGAGACCCAGTACTTC
- TRBJ1-2 TRBV6-5 TRBD1 CASTLLTGRGYTF TGTGCCAGCACCCTCTTGACAGGGAGGGGCTACACCTTC
- TRBJ1-2 TRBV24-1 - CATSDSPEYYGYTF TGTGCCACCAGTGATTCCCCGGAGTACTATGGCTACACCTTC
once TRBJ1-6 TRBV10-3 - CAISPLPPTDSPLHF TGTGCCATCAGCCCCCTACCTCCGACTGATTCACCCCTCCACTTT
once TRBJ1-2 TRBV2 TRBD1 CAGQGELYGYTF TGTGCCGGACAGGGGGAGTTGTATGGCTACACCTTC
- TRBJ2-1 TRBV6-4 TRBD2 CASRNGGESGEQFF TGTGCCAGCAGGAACGGGGGGGAGAGTGGAGAGCAGTTCTTC
- TRBJ1-5 TRBV19 TRBD1 CASSLRDRGVNQPQHF TGTGCCAGTAGTCTCCGGGACAGGGGTGTCAATCAGCCCCAGCATTTT
- TRBJ1-1 TRBV25-1 TRBD1 CASTRQGITEAFF TGTGCCAGCACTAGACAGGGCATCACTGAAGCTTTCTTT
- TRBJ2-7 TRBV10-2 - CASSGLGSYEQYF TGCGCCAGCAGTGGACTAGGGTCCTACGAGCAGTACTTC
few TRBJ1-2 TRBV9 TRBD1 CASSDPGTGNMRHGYTF TGTGCCAGCAGCGATCCCGGGACAGGGAACATGAGGCATGGCTACACCTTC
- TRBJ1-2 TRBV3-1/TRBV3-2 - CASSPGTQGNYGYTF TGTGCCAGCAGCCCCGGGACCCAGGGGAACTATGGCTACACCTTC
once TRBJ1-1 TRBV30 - CAWSVGGSRAFF TGTGCCTGGAGTGTGGGGGGGAGTCGGGCTTTCTTT
- TRBJ1-1 TRBV19 - CASSEPELLEAFF TGTGCCAGTAGTGAACCCGAACTCCTCGAAGCTTTCTTT
once TRBJ2-3 TRBV5-4 - CASTLGRPSSTDTQYF TGTGCCAGCACTTTGGGCAGGCCCTCTAGCACAGATACGCAGTATTTT
- TRBJ1-2 TRBV12-3/TRBV12-4 - CASSFSGGLGYTF TGTGCCAGCAGTTTTTCCGGGGGTCTAGGCTACACCTTC
- TRBJ2-5 TRBV7-9 TRBD1 CASSLGDRGDEETQYF TGTGCCAGCAGCTTAGGTGACAGGGGGGATGAGGAGACCCAGTACTTC
- TRBJ1-6 TRBV10-1 - CASSQGWNSPLHF TGCGCCAGCAGTCAGGGGTGGAATTCACCCCTCCACTTT
- TRBJ1-2 TRBV19 TRBD1 CASSPQGAWDYGYTF TGTGCCAGTAGTCCCCAGGGGGCTTGGGACTATGGCTACACCTTC
- TRBJ1-4 TRBV2 TRBD1 CASSDTGGREKLFF TGTGCCAGCAGTGACACAGGGGGACGGGAAAAACTGTTTTTT
- TRBJ2-3 TRBV30 TRBD2 CAWSLTSGTDTQYF TGTGCCTGGAGTTTGACTAGCGGCACAGATACGCAGTATTTT
- TRBJ1-2 TRBV4-1 TRBD1 CASSRAGQGDYGYTF TGCGCCAGCAGCCGAGCCGGACAGGGCGACTATGGCTACACCTTC
- TRBJ1-1 TRBV7-9 TRBD1 CASSFGDRDAKLAFF TGTGCCAGCAGCTTCGGTGACAGGGATGCGAAACTGGCTTTCTTT
few TRBJ2-1 TRBV27 - CASSLYIGLVDEQFF TGTGCCAGCAGTTTATATATCGGACTGGTCGATGAGCAGTTCTTC
- TRBJ1-2 TRBV18 TRBD1 CASSPQQGAGGYTF TGTGCCAGCTCACCCCAACAGGGGGCGGGTGGCTACACCTTC
- TRBJ2-7 TRBV24-1 TRBD1 CATSDWDSYEQYF TGTGCCACCAGTGATTGGGACAGCTACGAGCAGTACTTC
- TRBJ1-2 TRBV30 - CAWSVGSGGGYTF TGTGCCTGGAGTGTTGGGTCAGGAGGAGGCTACACCTTC
- TRBJ2-1 TRBV3-1/TRBV3-2 - CASSSFHNEQFF TGTGCCAGCAGCTCCTTTCACAATGAGCAGTTCTTC
- TRBJ2-7 TRBV7-8 TRBD1 CASSLNRGSEQYF TGTGCCAGCAGCTTAAACAGGGGGTCCGAGCAGTACTTC
- TRBJ1-5 TRBV28 - CASSSVPDSRGPQHF TGTGCCAGCAGTTCCGTACCGGACAGCCGTGGGCCCCAGCATTTT
once TRBJ1-2 TRBV19 - CASSFRTDYGYTF TGCGCCAGTAGTTTTAGGACAGACTATGGCTACACCTTC
few TRBJ2-7 TRBV7-2 - CASSPSPLQGHEQYF TGTGCCAGCAGCCCGAGCCCCCTTCAGGGCCACGAGCAGTACTTC
- TRBJ1-2 TRBV7-9 TRBD1 CASSAGTGGGRGYTF TGTGCCAGCAGCGCCGGGACAGGGGGCGGAAGAGGCTACACCTTC
- TRBJ1-6 TRBV18 - CASSRNSGNSPLHF TGTGCCAGCTCACGGAACTCAGGGAATTCACCCCTCCACTTT
few TRBJ1-2 TRBV6-6 - CASTSTGNYGYTF TGTGCCAGCACTTCAACAGGGAACTATGGCTACACCTTC
- TRBJ1-1 TRBV28 - CASRGKGVANTEAFF TGTGCCAGCAGGGGTAAGGGGGTAGCGAACACTGAAGCTTTCTTT